One sample yielded the 6 T cell receptor beta chains listed below, sequenced in a study. One entry per CDR3 protein, called by TCRdb with MiXCR from the RT-PCR reads. This sample yields hundreds of thousands of distinct CDR3 sequences, of which 14% are seen a single time; 3% to 4.5% belongs to the top ten. Sequenced material: memory CD4+ T cells from blood. These receptors were taken from a female donor in good health, serving as a healthy control.

This clonotype has a handful of counts. The chain employs TRBV18 and TRBJ1-1, with D uncertain. The CDR3 is 16 residues long. The V end lost 0 bases, the J end lost 4 bases, and 15 bases lay between the germline ends. CDR1 is KGHSH and CDR2 is LQKENI in the germline V gene. CDR3 protein: CASSPPNRDRGTEAFF. The DNA for the CDR3 is TGTGCCAGCTCACCACCGAATAGAGATCGGGGCACTGAAGCTTTCTTT.

Comments on this clonotype: A read error is possible here, since a much larger clone lies one base away. This rearrangement joins TRBV7-6 to TRBJ2-7; 14 bases agree with TRBD2. Germline V gene data show CDR1 as SGHVS and CDR2 as FNYEAQ. This CDR3 contains 14 residues. The V gene end was trimmed by 5 bases and the J gene end by 5 bases; junction bases not matched to a gene: 2. CDR3 sequence (DNA): TGTGCCAGCAGCACGGGACTAGCGGGAGACGAGCAGTACTTC. Translating gives CASSTGLAGDEQYF.

This clonotype occurred many times. This chain uses TRBV29-1 with TRBJ2-7; TRBD2 agrees at 10 bases. This CDR3 has 13 residues. From germline, CDR1 is SQVTM and CDR2 ANQGSEA. V was pared by 5 bases and J by 3 bases, with 4 bases of the junction left unmatched. CDR3 nucleotides: TGCAGCGTTTCTTGGACTAGCGGCTACGAGCAGTACTTC. Residues: CSVSWTSGYEQYF.

The chain uses TRBV6-5 and TRBJ1-4, with D possibly TRBD1 on 5 matching bases. Per germline, CDR1 MNHEY and CDR2 SVGAGI. V lost 2 bases, J lost 3 bases, and 10 bases lay in between. This CDR3 has 15 residues. CDR3 sequence: CASSYGGGPNEKLFF. The CDR3 nucleotides read TGTGCCAGCAGTTACGGCGGGGGTCCTAATGAAAAACTGTTTTTT.

This rearrangement joins TRBV6-2 or TRBV6-3 to TRBJ2-5, with TRBD2 matching over 9 bases. This CDR3 region has 16 residues. Germline V gene data show CDR1 as MNHEY and CDR2 as SVGEGT. The trim removed 0 bases at V and 4 bases at J, leaving 6 bases unmatched. The CDR3 sequence: CASSYSAGGPAETQYF. CDR3 DNA sequence: TGTGCCAGCAGTTACTCGGCGGGAGGGCCAGCAGAGACCCAGTACTTC.

This clonotype appeared many times. This rearrangement joins TRBV7-2 to TRBJ2-3; tentative D call: TRBD2 (5 bases). The germline V gene has CDR1 SGHTA and CDR2 FQGNSA. The CDR3 covers 14 residues. Between the trimmed V and J ends, which lost 1 base and 10 bases, there was a span of 15 bases. The CDR3: CASSLVRTSLAQYF. The CDR3 DNA reads as TGTGCCAGCAGCTTAGTAAGGACTTCCCTCGCGCAGTATTTT.